The rows below give T cell receptor beta chains drawn from one sample of a study of blood T cell repertoires in COVID-19. This table comes from immunoSEQ multiplex PCR, and its TCRdb copy is limited to in-frame clones, with some not included. The repertoire has about 46,000 clones, approximately 86% of them found once; the top ten carry around 3.1%. Material: PBMCs or T cells enriched from blood (not recorded which). The receptors shown here come from a woman aged 45-65 years who had recovered from COVID-19. Each CDR3 is given without its conserved first and last residue. Size values are once, few and many counts, or a class for expanded clones, and some rows have none.

>NA|13|TRBV6-5|TRBJ2-2
ASSKPGLLSGELF
>once|10|TRBV21-1|TRBJ2-1
ASSKYGCEQF
>NA|13|TRBV18|TRBJ2-2
ASSPSQDNTGELF
>NA|12|TRBV5-1|TRBJ2-1
ASSLTSGQGEQF
>NA|12|TRBV7-9|TRBJ1-6
ASSLEGGNSPLH
>once|12|TRBV19|TRBJ2-7
ASSPSGSGYEQY
>NA|14|TRBV12-5|TRBJ1-4
ASGTRWGDVDEKLF
>NA|14|TRBV3-1/TRBV3-2|TRBJ2-2
ASSQGFGRGTGELF
>once|14|TRBV2|TRBJ2-7
ASRNAVGQGVREQY
>NA|11|TRBV28|TRBJ2-7
ASSLSGAYEQY
>NA|13|TRBV7-6|TRBJ2-5
ASSPFSGAQETQY
>NA|17|TRBV1|TRBJ2-7
TSSQDGDRGHGSSYEQY
>NA|14|TRBV18|TRBJ1-3
ASSLRPDSSGNTIY
>NA|14|TRBV2|TRBJ2-1
ASKGLAGGRYNEQF
>NA|13|TRBV18|TRBJ1-1
ASSPPQRRNTEAF
>NA|13|TRBV7-2|TRBJ2-7
ASSPRAGGSSEQY
>NA|14|TRBV7-8|TRBJ2-1
ASQSTSGRYNNEQF
>once|12|TRBV13|TRBJ1-2
ASRIRPTSYGYT
>NA|11|TRBV6-1|TRBJ2-3
ASSWGGTDTQY
>NA|13|TRBV18|TRBJ2-4
ASSRDRAAKNIQY
>few|14|TRBV6-2/TRBV6-3|TRBJ2-7
ASSSLATSGSYEQY
>NA|12|TRBV9|TRBJ2-1
ASSVGGQGNEQF
>NA|12|TRBV27|TRBJ2-3
ASSHIESTDTQY
>NA|14|TRBV27|TRBJ2-3
ASSFLASLGTDTQY
>NA|13|TRBV3-1/TRBV3-2|TRBJ2-4
ASSQEDRAKNIQY
>NA|12|TRBV24-1|TRBJ2-7
ATSETGFTYEQY
>few|12|TRBV6-6|TRBJ1-5
ASIKQGPNQPQH
>NA|12|TRBV5-4|TRBJ1-6
ASSSGQGNSPLH
>NA|12|TRBV10-2|TRBJ1-3
ASRTGHSGNTIY
>once|11|TRBV6-6|TRBJ1-2
ASSYGAGSGYT
>NA|15|TRBV12-1|TRBJ2-1
ASIEAAGAGRNNEQF
>NA|10|TRBV7-2|TRBJ2-3
ASSSATDTQY
>NA|11|TRBV2|TRBJ2-3
ASKGQPTDTQY
>NA|13|TRBV18|TRBJ1-1
ASSPRGEVDTEAF
>NA|14|TRBV3-1/TRBV3-2|TRBJ2-3
ASSQPTSGVTDTQY
>NA|12|TRBV7-2|TRBJ2-1
ASSQGQGWNEQF
>NA|14|TRBV24-1|TRBJ1-5
ATSSSGQGSNQPQH
>NA|12|TRBV19|TRBJ2-5
ASRTSGSVETQY
>NA|11|TRBV5-5|TRBJ2-7
ASISGVSYEQY
>once|16|TRBV24-1|TRBJ2-3
ATSGGRTKSYSTDTQY
>NA|12|TRBV30|TRBJ2-6
AWSVQAGANVLT